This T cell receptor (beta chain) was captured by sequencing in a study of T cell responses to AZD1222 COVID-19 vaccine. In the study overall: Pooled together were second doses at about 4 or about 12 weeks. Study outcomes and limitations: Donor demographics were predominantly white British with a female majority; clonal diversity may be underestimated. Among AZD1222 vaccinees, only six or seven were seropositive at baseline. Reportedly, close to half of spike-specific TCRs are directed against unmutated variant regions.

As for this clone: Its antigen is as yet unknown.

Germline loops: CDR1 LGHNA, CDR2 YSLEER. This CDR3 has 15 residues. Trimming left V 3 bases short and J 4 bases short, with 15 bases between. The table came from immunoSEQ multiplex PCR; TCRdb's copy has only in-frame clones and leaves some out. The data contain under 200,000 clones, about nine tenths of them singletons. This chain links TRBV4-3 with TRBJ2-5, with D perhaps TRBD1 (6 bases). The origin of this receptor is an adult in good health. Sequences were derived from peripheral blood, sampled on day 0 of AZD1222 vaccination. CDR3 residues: CASSQRTLGAETQYF. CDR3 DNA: TGCGCCAGCAGCCAGCGGACTCTGGGGGCAGAGACCCAGTACTTC.